These T cell receptor beta chains were read from a single sample in a study of blood T cell repertoires in COVID-19. Produced via immunoSEQ multiplex PCR; TCRdb's table is partial and in-frame only. The data show roughly 150,000 clones, with about 90% seen just once and more than 9.5% held by the top ten. Sequencing was done on a sample of peripheral blood. The receptors come from a woman older than 75 with acute or convalescent COVID-19. CDR3s include the opening cysteine and the closing phenylalanine or tryptophan. A D gene is named only where the DNA matches it firmly. Rows may omit the clone size; those that give it use once, few, many or a size class.

CDR3,DNA,size,J,D,V
CASSQQISYGDYEQYF,TGTGCCAGCAGTCAACAAATTTCCTACGGGGATTACGAGCAGTACTTC,once,TRBJ2-7,NA,TRBV27
CASSLGPPGYTEAFF,TGTGCCAGCAGCTTAGGCCCGCCGGGGTACACTGAAGCTTTCTTT,NA,TRBJ1-1,NA,TRBV7-2
CASSLGLSGNTIYF,TGTGCCAGCAGCTTGGGTCTTTCTGGAAACACCATATATTTT,NA,TRBJ1-3,NA,TRBV5-6
CASSYSRALVAFF,TGTGCCAGCAGTTACTCGAGGGCATTGGTAGCTTTCTTT,NA,TRBJ1-1,NA,TRBV6-2/TRBV6-3
CASSKQTESGNTIYF,TGTGCCAGTAGTAAACAGACCGAGTCTGGAAACACCATATATTTT,NA,TRBJ1-3,NA,TRBV19
CASSDWGQGTNEKLFF,TGCGCCAGCAGTGATTGGGGTCAGGGAACTAATGAAAAACTGTTTTTT,NA,TRBJ1-4,NA,TRBV10-1
CASSTRGGTDTQYF,TGTGCCAGCAGCACCCGGGGTGGCACAGATACGCAGTATTTT,NA,TRBJ2-3,NA,TRBV3-1/TRBV3-2
CASSLGQGGYGYTF,TGTGCCAGCAGCTTAGGACAGGGAGGCTATGGCTACACCTTC,NA,TRBJ1-2,TRBD1,TRBV6-5
CASSPRQATLGGYTF,TGTGCCAGCAGCCCCCGACAGGCGACCCTGGGGGGCTACACCTTC,NA,TRBJ1-2,NA,TRBV7-2
CASSVDRYNEQFF,TGTGCCAGCAGCGTCGACAGGTACAATGAGCAGTTCTTC,NA,TRBJ2-1,NA,TRBV9
CASSSLDRVGYGYTF,TGTGCCAGCTCATCCTTGGACAGGGTGGGCTATGGCTACACCTTC,NA,TRBJ1-2,TRBD1,TRBV18
CASSPKTGGYSGNTIYF,TGTGCCAGCAGCCCCAAGACAGGGGGCTACTCTGGAAACACCATATATTTT,NA,TRBJ1-3,TRBD1,TRBV7-6
CSAETGQETQYF,TGCAGCGCCGAGACAGGTCAAGAGACCCAGTACTTC,NA,TRBJ2-5,NA,TRBV29-1
CASSPGATSVKETQYF,TGTGCCAGCAGCCCGGGGGCGACTAGCGTAAAAGAGACCCAGTACTTC,NA,TRBJ2-5,TRBD2,TRBV5-4
CASRGSDYDYEQYF,TGTGCCAGCAGAGGATCCGACTATGACTACGAGCAGTACTTC,NA,TRBJ2-7,NA,TRBV2
CASSQAKYSNQPQHF,TGCGCCAGCAGTCAAGCGAAGTATAGCAATCAGCCCCAGCATTTT,NA,TRBJ1-5,NA,TRBV23-1
CASSIPGFGQPQHF,TGTGCCAGTAGTATTCCAGGGTTCGGACAGCCCCAGCATTTT,NA,TRBJ1-5,NA,TRBV19
CASSIGTVNTEAFF,TGCGCCAGCAGCATCGGGACAGTGAACACTGAAGCTTTCTTT,NA,TRBJ1-1,TRBD1,TRBV5-1
CASSVAWDRGTDTQYF,TGTGCCAGCAGCGTAGCTTGGGACAGGGGCACAGATACGCAGTATTTT,NA,TRBJ2-3,TRBD1,TRBV9
CASSLTGTSGGAVVDTQYF,TGCGCCAGCAGCTTAACCGGGACTAGCGGGGGGGCCGTGGTAGATACGCAGTATTTT,NA,TRBJ2-3,TRBD2,TRBV5-1
CASSFNPSSGNTIYF,TGTGCCAGCAGTTTTAACCCGAGCTCTGGAAACACCATATATTTT,NA,TRBJ1-3,NA,TRBV6-5
CASSSPSGTGYNTGELFF,TGTGCCAGCAGCTCCCCTTCCGGGACAGGGTATAACACCGGGGAGCTGTTTTTT,NA,TRBJ2-2,TRBD1,TRBV7-9
CAWKTGGSGETQYF,TGTGCCTGGAAGACAGGGGGCTCGGGAGAGACCCAGTACTTC,NA,TRBJ2-5,TRBD1,TRBV30
CASSPIRQGGVTEAFF,TGTGCCAGCAGTCCCATCCGACAGGGGGGGGTCACTGAAGCTTTCTTT,NA,TRBJ1-1,TRBD1,TRBV27
CASSGRQGGSSNYGYTF,TGTGCCAGCAGTGGGCGTCAAGGGGGCTCAAGCAACTATGGCTACACCTTC,NA,TRBJ1-2,TRBD1,TRBV6-4
CASSLSTASFWAGLTDTQYF,TGTGCCAGCAGTTTATCGACGGCCTCCTTTTGGGCAGGACTCACAGATACGCAGTATTTT,NA,TRBJ2-3,NA,TRBV27
CATLQYQNTEAFF,TGTGCCACCCTACAGTACCAGAACACTGAAGCTTTCTTT,NA,TRBJ1-1,NA,TRBV2
CATSRERDRAYEQYF,TGTGCCACCAGCAGAGAAAGAGACAGGGCCTACGAGCAGTACTTC,NA,TRBJ2-7,TRBD1,TRBV15
CASSSGQGRLFYEQYF,TGTGCCAGCAGTTCCGGACAGGGGCGTTTATTCTACGAGCAGTACTTC,NA,TRBJ2-7,TRBD1,TRBV7-6
CASSLAATGNEQFF,TGCGCCAGCAGCTTGGCCGCGACAGGGAACGAGCAGTTCTTC,NA,TRBJ2-1,TRBD1,TRBV5-1
CASSSEKHFYEQYF,TGCGCCAGCAGCTCCGAAAAGCATTTCTACGAGCAGTACTTC,NA,TRBJ2-7,NA,TRBV10-1
CASSRTGGGEKLFF,TGTGCCAGCAGCCGGACAGGCGGAGGGGAAAAACTGTTTTTT,NA,TRBJ1-4,TRBD1,TRBV7-2
CASSRTAGGHSDEQFF,TGTGCCAGCTCACGAACGGCGGGGGGACACAGCGATGAGCAGTTCTTC,NA,TRBJ2-1,TRBD2,TRBV18
CANSDRPNTEAFF,TGTGCCAATTCGGACAGGCCGAACACTGAAGCTTTCTTT,NA,TRBJ1-1,TRBD1,TRBV5-4